This T cell receptor beta chain appears in the sequencing data of a study of T cells in Graves' hyperthyroidism and ophthalmopathy. Germline-derived CDR1 and CDR2 are MNHEY and SMNVEV (reference sequence). Trimming took 5 bases from V and 14 from J, leaving 16 bases between them. The CDR3 loop spans 12 amino acids. Overall study findings and caveats: The model made its ophthalmopathy prediction, and onset followed a median approximately 7 months later. A 13 V-J signature model discriminated ophthalmopathy versus stable hyperthyroidism.

This clonotype appeared a few times. Its matching antigen is unknown. Amplified TCR beta CDR3 regions came from RNA transcripts. The TCR CDR3 first-round RT-PCR relied on the HTBI primer set. TCRdb re-analysed the multiplex PCR reads in MiXCR, keeping a single row per CDR3 protein. The sample lists 640,000 or so distinct CDR3 sequences; 12% to 15% were seen once. Sequencing input: blood. The chain has TRBV27 and TRBJ2-1; D may correspond to TRBD1 or TRBD2 (5 bases each). This TCR came from a woman aged 18-29 years with Graves' ophthalmopathy. The DNA of the CDR3 is TGTGCCAGCAGTCTCCCCGGGGCGAGGGAGTTCTTC. Its protein is CASSLPGAREFF.